This T cell receptor (beta chain) was observed in a study of T cells after posttransplantation cyclophosphamide (dated by TCRdb to the mid-2010s). As for the study more broadly: The study tracked T cell repertoire reconstitution by TRB sequencing after myeloablative bone marrow transplantation using posttransplantation cyclophosphamide as GVHD prophylaxis. Because TRA and TRB clonality were tightly correlated in roughly 10 samples, subsequent TCR analyses were focused on TRB only. Blood from all 35 or so PTCy patients with 1-year posttransplant specimens was subjected to TRB sequencing. Samples from roughly 32 PTCy-treated patients, along with samples from 15 to 20 of their related bone marrow donors, underwent antigen receptor sequencing. Public TRB sequences were checked against a database of over 3,500 sequences associated with responses to pathogens, tumor antigens, self-antigens and alloantigens. In 3 patients, TRB sequencing was also performed on up to about 3 more blood samples taken 2 to 5.2 years after transplant, and in 4 patients, pretransplant blood was also TRB-sequenced.

Genomic DNA was the input for TRB sequencing, which was run either with the immunoSEQ assay at survey resolution or with the hsTCRB kit. As for the original processing: The immunoSEQ software handled initial read processing, and the LymphoSeq R package was used for repertoire analyses. Clonality was computed as 1 minus normalized Shannon entropy; Gini coefficient was also calculated for each TRB dataset. Phenotypes of unsorted samples were inferred by mapping TRB sequences from sorted subsets of the recipient or donor onto unsorted samples of the same recipient. The immuneACCESS repertoire file appears here via TCRdb, limited to in-frame rearrangements. These files lack a portion of the clones; in checked studies, under half of the deficit traces to unresolved V genes, and the cause of the others is not known. V and J calls and clone size are those listed in that table; D and trimming were worked out from the DNA. This sample has around 12,000 clones in its table, and roughly 2% of those were observed once. 15% to 19% of the sample is taken by the ten largest.

The germline V gene (reference sequence) sets CDR1 to SGHKS and CDR2 to YYEKEE. V ends up 5 bases short and J 2 bases short, with an unmatched junction base count of 7. The CDR3 runs 14 residues from the cysteine to the phenylalanine. Solely the CDR3 DNA is kept, with 42 bases framed from the first base. Study-wide conclusions, independent of this receptor: Donor-recipient similarity was low at 1-2 months but rose over the first year, and later blood repertoires were often dominated by donor CD8+ memory clones. The TRB repertoires of T cells infiltrating skin or GI tract showed only limited overlap with the TRB repertoires of T cells in blood. Across some 45 patients, TRB clonality was highly associated with recipient CMV seropositivity and CMV reactivation, and PTCy diversity was similar to diversity in CNI/methotrexate controls.

The label giving this sample's treatment or condition can be read as: high-dose cyclophosphamide on days +3 and +4 as single-agent GVHD prophylaxis. Patients in the PTCy group got busulfan and fludarabine conditioning, a marrow graft from a related or unrelated donor, and cyclophosphamide on days +3 and +4. The PTCy-treated patients were enrolled in a prospective multi-institutional clinical trial. Peripheral blood and bone marrow mononuclear cells were isolated by Ficoll-Hypaque density centrifugation and cryopreserved. This clone was found a few times. Its cognate antigen has yet to be identified. Base qualities are missing; no much larger clone stands one base away.

The sequence joins TRBV5-5 to TRBJ2-7, and TRBD2 aligns with 7 junction nucleotides. The source was PBMCs, collected after allogeneic stem cell transplant with posttransplant cyclophosphamide. This receptor was obtained from a male patient aged 25-45 years who received an allogeneic stem cell transplant from a related donor, was CMV-positive, and had no GVHD. Some T cells may originate with the graft donor following a transplant. The nucleotides are TGTGCCAGCAGACCGGGGGGTCCCACCTACGAGCAGTACTTC. This gives the protein CASRPGGPTYEQYF.